This TCR beta chain was documented in a study of T cells after yellow fever vaccination. TCRdb analysed the 5' RACE reads with MiXCR anew, one entry per CDR3 protein. The sample lists some 320,000 distinct CDR3 sequences, 8.5% to 10% occurring once. Germline V gene data show CDR1 as SGHRS and CDR2 as YFSETQ. The CDR3 consists of 16 residues. V shed 4 bases and J 2 bases; nucleotides not matched to a gene: 11. This specimen was PBMCs, taken on the day of the first yellow fever vaccination. This TCR was sampled from a young man who received the YFV17D yellow fever vaccine. The genes are TRBV5-1 and TRBJ2-5; 7 positions match TRBD2. Written as DNA, the CDR3 is TGCGCCAGCAGCAATGGACTAGTTTGGGGTCAAGAGACCCAGTACTTC. This sequence encodes CASSNGLVWGQETQYF.